These T cell receptor beta chains were read from a single sample in a study of T-cell reconstitution after alpha-beta-depleted transplantation in children. From the PCR reads, TCRdb called clonotypes with MiXCR, one entry per CDR3 protein. This table has fewer than 550,000 distinct CDR3 sequences, approximately 10% appearing once. The source material was PBMCs, mostly from graft donor cells, sampled 180 days after TCRalphabeta/CD19-depleted stem cell transplant. The receptors come from a female patient between 2 and 15 years old who had a stem cell transplant for aplastic anemia, so the T cells may come from the graft donor. The CDR3 runs from the conserved cysteine through the conserved F or W. The D gene is left open where the match is weak. Not all rows give a size; the values are once, few, many and, for expanded clones, a class.

many,TRBD1,TRBV6-2/TRBV6-3,TRBJ2-5,CASSSPGLGQGDQYF,TGTGCCAGCAGTTCACCGGGACTAGGACAGGGGGACCAGTACTTC
-,-,TRBV13,TRBJ2-5,CASSARLDWQETQYF,TGTGCCAGCAGCGCAAGACTAGATTGGCAAGAGACCCAGTACTTC
-,-,TRBV5-6,TRBJ2-7,CASGQGGVPYEQYF,TGTGCCAGCGGCCAGGGGGGCGTACCCTACGAGCAGTACTTC
few,-,TRBV5-1,TRBJ2-3,CASSPPDRTDTQYF,TGCGCCAGCAGCCCCCCAGATCGCACAGATACGCAGTATTTT
few,-,TRBV12-3/TRBV12-4,TRBJ2-1,CASSLSSRGNEQFF,TGTGCCAGCAGTTTATCCTCTAGAGGCAATGAGCAGTTCTTC
few,-,TRBV7-9,TRBJ2-2,CASSLAFSGELFF,TGTGCCAGCAGCTTAGCCTTTAGCGGGGAGCTGTTTTTT
many,-,TRBV5-1,TRBJ2-1,CASSLDSRYNEQFF,TGCGCCAGCAGCTTGGACAGTCGTTACAATGAGCAGTTCTTC
-,-,TRBV28,TRBJ2-1,CASSPPGITYNEQFF,TGTGCCAGCAGTCCGCCCGGGATCACCTACAATGAGCAGTTCTTC
-,-,TRBV15,TRBJ1-1,CATSRASNRETEAFF,TGTGCCACCAGCAGAGCCTCAAACAGGGAAACTGAAGCTTTCTTT
-,-,TRBV19,TRBJ1-2,CASSPLRWDSYTF,TGTGCCAGTAGTCCCCTCCGTTGGGATAGCTACACCTTC
few,-,TRBV24-1,TRBJ2-1,CATSDVPSSVSYEQFF,TGTGCCACCAGTGATGTCCCCTCCAGCGTAAGCTATGAGCAGTTCTTC
many,-,TRBV29-1,TRBJ2-2,CSVWRDTGELFF,TGCAGCGTTTGGCGGGACACCGGGGAGCTGTTTTTT
-,-,TRBV20-1,TRBJ2-3,CSASQGSTDTQYF,TGCAGTGCTAGCCAGGGAAGCACAGATACGCAGTATTTT
-,TRBD1,TRBV3-1,TRBJ2-5,CASSQNRDRGQETQYF,TGTGCCAGCAGCCAAAATCGGGACAGGGGGCAAGAGACCCAGTACTTC
few,-,TRBV10-1,TRBJ1-3,CASSSSGEESGNTIYF,TGCGCCAGCAGTTCATCAGGGGAAGAGTCTGGAAACACCATATATTTT
few,-,TRBV10-3,TRBJ1-2,CAISESQVYGYTF,TGTGCCATCAGTGAGTCACAGGTCTATGGCTACACCTTC
many,TRBD2,TRBV7-3,TRBJ2-3,CASSLFPLAGGTDTQYF,TGTGCCAGCAGCTTATTCCCCTTAGCGGGAGGCACAGATACGCAGTATTTT
-,-,TRBV5-7,TRBJ2-5,CASSLVVFQETQYF,TGTGCCAGCAGCTTGGTGGTCTTCCAAGAGACCCAGTACTTC
-,-,TRBV5-6,TRBJ2-1,CASSANLAYGSSDEQFF,TGTGCCAGCAGCGCAAATCTAGCTTACGGGAGTAGCGATGAGCAGTTCTTC
many,-,TRBV29-1,TRBJ2-7,CSVEVSPRGADNSYEQYF,TGCAGCGTTGAAGTAAGCCCTCGAGGAGCGGATAACTCCTACGAGCAGTACTTC
-,-,TRBV28,TRBJ2-3,CASKPRPPDTQYF,TGTGCCAGCAAGCCGCGCCCCCCAGATACGCAGTATTTT
many,TRBD1,TRBV20-1,TRBJ2-2,CSAPGQGRGGTGELFF,TGCAGTGCTCCGGGACAGGGGAGGGGAGGCACCGGGGAGCTGTTTTTT
-,-,TRBV19,TRBJ2-5,CASSIAGRDQETQYF,TGTGCCAGTAGTATTGCGGGAAGGGACCAAGAGACCCAGTACTTC
few,-,TRBV7-9,TRBJ2-2,CASSKGVPTNTGELFF,TGTGCCAGCAGTAAGGGAGTTCCCACGAACACCGGGGAGCTGTTTTTT
many,-,TRBV29-1,TRBJ2-5,CSSKRGQETQYF,TGCAGCTCCAAGCGAGGGCAAGAGACCCAGTACTTC
-,-,TRBV28,TRBJ2-7,CASSLKAGRSYEQYF,TGTGCCAGCAGTTTAAAGGCAGGGAGGTCCTACGAGCAGTACTTC
many,TRBD2,TRBV20-1,TRBJ2-5,CSASWLAGGGETQYF,TGCAGTGCTAGTTGGCTAGCGGGAGGAGGTGAGACCCAGTACTTC
few,-,TRBV18,TRBJ2-1,CASSGRGGSYNEQFF,TGTGCCAGCTCCGGTCGAGGGGGCTCCTACAATGAGCAGTTCTTC
many,TRBD1,TRBV3-1,TRBJ1-1,CASSLGQGRTFF,TGTGCCAGCAGCCTTGGACAGGGTAGGACTTTCTTT
many,-,TRBV20-1,TRBJ2-3,CSAAPDTDTQYF,TGCAGTGCTGCCCCTGACACAGATACGCAGTATTTT
-,-,TRBV7-9,TRBJ2-1,CASSPTSSSYNEQFF,TGTGCCAGCAGCCCTACGAGCAGCTCCTACAATGAGCAGTTCTTC
-,-,TRBV28,TRBJ1-6,CARLNSPLHF,TGTGCCAGATTGAATTCACCCCTCCACTTT
-,-,TRBV12-3/TRBV12-4,TRBJ1-6,CASSLAVGSNSPLHF,TGTGCCAGCAGTTTAGCTGTAGGGAGCAATTCACCCCTCCACTTT
-,TRBD1,TRBV5-1,TRBJ2-2,CASSLRQGTGGELFF,TGCGCCAGCAGCCTCCGACAGGGAACAGGCGGGGAGCTGTTTTTT
few,TRBD1,TRBV5-6,TRBJ1-2,CASSSRLRDRGLYGYTF,TGTGCCAGCAGCTCACGCCTCCGGGACAGGGGGCTTTATGGCTACACCTTC
many,-,TRBV20-1,TRBJ2-2,CSASGSPTGELFF,TGCAGTGCTAGCGGGAGCCCCACCGGGGAGCTGTTTTTT
-,TRBD1,TRBV6-2/TRBV6-3,TRBJ1-6,CASRPTGYSPLHF,TGTGCCAGCAGACCGACAGGGTATTCACCCCTCCACTTT
few,-,TRBV4-3,TRBJ1-5,CASSQGLGNQPQHF,TGCGCCAGCAGCCAAGGACTGGGAAATCAGCCCCAGCATTTT
many,-,TRBV4-2,TRBJ1-1,CASSQEVIGLGEAFF,TGTGCCAGCAGCCAAGAAGTGATAGGATTGGGTGAAGCTTTCTTT
few,-,TRBV7-9,TRBJ2-7,CASSRTILRGEQYF,TGTGCCAGCAGCCGGACGATTCTCAGGGGTGAGCAGTACTTC
-,TRBD2,TRBV20-1,TRBJ2-3,CCAGGRTSGSTDTQYF,TGCTGTGCTGGGGGGCGGACTAGCGGGAGCACAGATACGCAGTATTTT
-,TRBD1,TRBV12-3/TRBV12-4,TRBJ2-5,CASSFSGQGLAQYF,TGTGCCAGCAGTTTTTCCGGACAGGGCTTGGCCCAGTACTTC
-,TRBD1,TRBV11-1,TRBJ2-2,CASRNDRGNTGELFF,TGTGCCAGCAGAAACGACAGGGGTAACACCGGGGAGCTGTTTTTT
few,TRBD2,TRBV7-2,TRBJ2-7,CASSLVGAGGSYEQYF,TGTGCCAGCAGCTTAGTGGGAGCGGGAGGCTCCTACGAGCAGTACTTC
few,-,TRBV5-1,TRBJ1-1,CASSPWGGAGNTEAFF,TGCGCCAGCAGCCCGTGGGGGGGCGCAGGGAACACTGAAGCTTTCTTT
-,-,TRBV7-2,TRBJ1-1,CASSPQGNLEAFF,TGTGCCAGCAGTCCCCAGGGTAACCTCGAAGCTTTCTTT
few,-,TRBV5-8,TRBJ1-1,CASSWGRAVAEAFF,TGTGCCAGCAGCTGGGGGCGGGCAGTGGCTGAAGCTTTCTTT
many,-,TRBV3-1,TRBJ2-3,CASSQVLGVPSTDTQYF,TGTGCCAGCAGCCAAGTCCTAGGAGTTCCTAGCACAGATACGCAGTATTTT
many,-,TRBV29-1,TRBJ2-5,CSVTGGTAKETQYF,TGCAGCGTTACCGGCGGGACAGCCAAAGAGACCCAGTACTTC
few,TRBD1,TRBV6-2/TRBV6-3,TRBJ1-5,CASSQGVRNQPQHF,TGTGCCAGCAGCCAGGGGGTCCGCAATCAGCCCCAGCATTTT
few,TRBD2,TRBV12-3/TRBV12-4,TRBJ2-5,CASRPTSGLGETQYF,TGTGCCAGCAGACCCACTAGCGGGTTGGGAGAGACCCAGTACTTC
many,-,TRBV29-1,TRBJ2-3,CSVGSRPREDTQYF,TGCAGCGTTGGCTCCCGGCCCCGCGAAGATACGCAGTATTTT
many,-,TRBV7-3,TRBJ2-1,CASSLDNYNEQFF,TGTGCCAGCAGCTTAGACAACTACAATGAGCAGTTCTTC
few,TRBD2,TRBV20-1,TRBJ2-1,CSAKPSGLADEQFF,TGCAGTGCTAAGCCTAGCGGCCTTGCGGATGAGCAGTTCTTC
-,-,TRBV9,TRBJ2-3,CASSVGLRNTDTQYF,TGTGCCAGCAGCGTAGGACTTAGAAACACAGATACGCAGTATTTT